This is a list of T cell receptor beta chains from one sample in a study of siplizumab effects on memory and regulatory T cells. Sequencing was performed with immunoSEQ multiplex PCR; in TCRdb, only in-frame clones are kept and a portion is missing. Of 95,000 to 110,000 clones listed, nearly 95% are singletons. Material: Tregs sorted from blood. These TCRs come from a human donor in good health. CDR3s include the opening cysteine and the closing phenylalanine or tryptophan.

v_gene	j_gene	CDR3aa
TRBV7-3	TRBJ2-1	CASSILGGEVGEQFF
TRBV29-1	TRBJ2-7	CSVGRSSYEQYF
TRBV4-1	TRBJ2-1	CASRKTSGSERRQFF
TRBV7-9	TRBJ2-3	CASSLARLAGATDTQYF
TRBV6-4	TRBJ1-2	CASSEQGGYGYTF
TRBV5-1	TRBJ1-5	CASSLDGASNQPQHF
TRBV18	TRBJ1-6	CASSPVQGGVRNSPLHF
TRBV18	TRBJ1-3	CASSPPNRARNTIYF
TRBV5-4	TRBJ1-2	CASSTRGHGYTF
TRBV6-1	TRBJ1-6	CATTMTEWVNSPLHF
TRBV2	TRBJ1-1	CASTRGRNTEAFF
TRBV30	TRBJ2-7	CAWDPNRTSGSRRYEQYF
TRBV7-3	TRBJ2-3	CASSLGARSDTQYF
TRBV7-9	TRBJ1-1	CASSLGGGSEAFF
TRBV5-6	TRBJ2-7	CASRYRGTGYYEQYF
TRBV20-1	TRBJ2-5	CSAGGAETQYF
TRBV7-3	TRBJ2-1	CASSLPGRYNEQFF
TRBV4-3	TRBJ1-2	CASSQDPGHRNYGYTF
TRBV29-1	TRBJ1-1	CSARVSWGLRTEAFF
TRBV30	TRBJ2-3	CAWTMDREWADTQYF
TRBV6-1	TRBJ2-3	CASVVRPPADTQYF
TRBV6-5	TRBJ2-2	CASSNTGGGTGELFF
TRBV7-9	TRBJ1-1	CASSLAPDTEAFF
TRBV27	TRBJ1-1	CATLARNTEAFF
TRBV7-8	TRBJ2-7	CASSPVGVPGEQYF
TRBV7-9	TRBJ2-5	CASSPRTSGAQETQYF
TRBV6-6	TRBJ1-1	CASSTRRGGTEAFF
TRBV19	TRBJ2-1	CASSMRRGWSYNEQFF
TRBV7-3	TRBJ1-1	CASSRDPGAEAFF
TRBV6-1	TRBJ2-7	CASSEVWRQGVGEQYF
TRBV19	TRBJ2-4	CASSTTHRTRGRTGNIQYF
TRBV10-3	TRBJ1-2	CAISARQGLNYGYTF
TRBV21-1	TRBJ2-2	CASTQKQRWGFNGELFF
TRBV4-1	TRBJ1-3	CASSQETTSGNTIYF
TRBV28	TRBJ1-1	CASRPPGQLEPEAFF
TRBV7-9	TRBJ1-1	CASSLGAGVTEAFF
TRBV7-6	TRBJ1-5	CASSLGGTSGPQHF
TRBV7-2	TRBJ2-5	CASSEGTVVQETQYF
TRBV4-1	TRBJ1-2	CASSLPGGDYGYTF